This T cell receptor (beta chain) was sequenced during a study of blood T cell repertoires in COVID-19. For the study at large: PBMCs, B-cell-depleted T cells, or T cells were the source of the cDNA or gDNA that made up the material.

Profiling relied on immunoSEQ multiplex PCR, and the TCRdb table lists in-frame clones only, not all of them. The data hold 110,000 to 150,000 clones, with around four fifths observed a single time. The CDR3 has 15 amino acids. CDR1 is LNHDA, CDR2 SQIVND, per germline (reference sequence). V lost 4 bases, J lost 1 base, and 13 bases lay in between. Cohort 3 donors counted as recovered after two negative PCRs, clearance, or resolved symptoms. The chain uses TRBV19 and TRBJ1-1; unclear D gene. The TCR sequence derives from a middle-aged woman who had recovered from COVID-19. Specimen: PBMCs or T cells enriched from blood (not recorded which). CDR3 nucleotides: TGTGCCAGTAGTACATCCCCAGCGGCGAACACTGAAGCTTTCTTT. Translated, it gives CASSTSPAANTEAFF.